This TCR beta chain was recovered during a study of OX40 agonist ivuxolimab in advanced cancers. Worth noting for this clone: Its target is not known.

General study points: Relative to CD4+, CD8+ T cells held more expanded clones on average.

V lost 5 bases to trimming and J lost 5 bases, with 21 bases between them. The CDR3 extends over 16 amino acids. Germline CDR1 SGHAT, CDR2 FQNNGV. TCRdb's copy holds only in-frame clones and misses some; the assay was immunoSEQ multiplex PCR. The sample records 65,000 to 80,000 clones, about 90% being singletons. The receptor's source is an adult with an advanced solid tumor such as melanoma, head and neck, liver or kidney cancer. The rearrangement joins TRBV11-2 to TRBJ1-1; D may be TRBD1 (5 bases). The starting material was CD4+ or CD8+ T cells sorted from blood, obtained in a trial of the OX40 agonist ivuxolimab. Here the CDR3 reads CASSQNYAGSGTEAFF. CDR3 in DNA: TGTGCCAGCAGCCAAAATTATGCAGGGTCCGGGACTGAAGCTTTCTTT.